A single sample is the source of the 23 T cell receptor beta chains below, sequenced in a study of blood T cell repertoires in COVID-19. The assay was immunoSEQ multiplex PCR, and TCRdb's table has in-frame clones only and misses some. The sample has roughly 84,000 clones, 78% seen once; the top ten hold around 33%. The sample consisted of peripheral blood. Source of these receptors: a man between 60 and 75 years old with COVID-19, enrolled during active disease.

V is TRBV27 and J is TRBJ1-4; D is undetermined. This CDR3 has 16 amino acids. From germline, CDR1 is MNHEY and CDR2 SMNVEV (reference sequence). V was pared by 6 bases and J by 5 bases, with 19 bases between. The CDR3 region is CASSPRGATRNEKLFF. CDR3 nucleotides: TGTGCCAGCAGCCCGCGGGGTGCCACTAGGAATGAAAAACTGTTTTTT.

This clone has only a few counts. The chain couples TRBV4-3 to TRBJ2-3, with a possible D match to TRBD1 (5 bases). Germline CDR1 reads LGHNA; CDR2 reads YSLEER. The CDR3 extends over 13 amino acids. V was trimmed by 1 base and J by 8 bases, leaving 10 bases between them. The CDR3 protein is CASSQVGESTQYF. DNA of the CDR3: TGCGCCAGCAGCCAAGTAGGGGAAAGTACGCAGTATTTT.

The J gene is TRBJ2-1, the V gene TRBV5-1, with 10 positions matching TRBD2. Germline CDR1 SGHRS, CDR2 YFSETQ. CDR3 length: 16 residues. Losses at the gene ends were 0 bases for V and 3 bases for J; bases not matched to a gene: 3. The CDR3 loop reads CASSLASGGHYNEQFF. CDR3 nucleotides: TGCGCCAGCAGCTTGGCTAGCGGGGGTCACTACAATGAGCAGTTCTTC.

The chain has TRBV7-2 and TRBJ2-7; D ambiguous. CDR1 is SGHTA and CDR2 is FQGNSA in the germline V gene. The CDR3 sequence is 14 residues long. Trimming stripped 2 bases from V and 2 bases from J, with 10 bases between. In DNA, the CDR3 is TGTGCCAGCAGCTTATATGGGCGACCCTACGAGCAGTACTTC. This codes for CASSLYGRPYEQYF.

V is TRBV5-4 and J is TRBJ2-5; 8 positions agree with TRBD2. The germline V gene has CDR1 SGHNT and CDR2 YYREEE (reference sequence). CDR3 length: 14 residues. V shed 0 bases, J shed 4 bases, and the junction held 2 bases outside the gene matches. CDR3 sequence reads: CASSLAGRGETQYF. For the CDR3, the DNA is TGTGCCAGCAGCTTGGCCGGGAGGGGAGAGACCCAGTACTTC.

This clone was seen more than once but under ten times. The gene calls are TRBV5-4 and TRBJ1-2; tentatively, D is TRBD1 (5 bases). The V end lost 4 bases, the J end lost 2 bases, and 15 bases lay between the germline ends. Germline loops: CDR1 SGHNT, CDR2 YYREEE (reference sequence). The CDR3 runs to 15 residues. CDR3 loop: CASSPMTDRNYGYTF. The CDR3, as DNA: TGTGCCAGCAGCCCGATGACTGACAGAAACTATGGCTACACCTTC.

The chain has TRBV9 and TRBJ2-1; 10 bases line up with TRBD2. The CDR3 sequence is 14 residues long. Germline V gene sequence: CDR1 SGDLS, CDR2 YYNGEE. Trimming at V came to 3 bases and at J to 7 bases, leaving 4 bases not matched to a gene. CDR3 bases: TGTGCCAGCAGCGGCAGCGGGGGGGCGAATGAGCAGTTCTTC. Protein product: CASSGSGGANEQFF.

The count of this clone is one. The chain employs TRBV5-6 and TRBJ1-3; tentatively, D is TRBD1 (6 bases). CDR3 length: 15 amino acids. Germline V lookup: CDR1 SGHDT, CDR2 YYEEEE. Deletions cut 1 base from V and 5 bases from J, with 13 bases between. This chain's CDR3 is CASSLNRASRNTIYF. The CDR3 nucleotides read TGTGCCAGCAGCTTGAACAGGGCGAGCAGAAACACCATATATTTT.

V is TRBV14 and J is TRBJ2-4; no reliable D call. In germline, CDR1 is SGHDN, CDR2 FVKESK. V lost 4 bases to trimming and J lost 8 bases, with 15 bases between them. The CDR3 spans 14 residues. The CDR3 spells CASSRSIITDIQYF. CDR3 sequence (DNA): TGTGCCAGCAGCCGATCCATTATTACGGACATTCAGTACTTC.

CDR3 sequence reads: CATTTGAPNQPQHF. The CDR3 nucleotides are TGCGCCACCACTACAGGGGCCCCCAATCAGCCCCAGCATTTT. J is TRBJ1-5 and V is TRBV10-2; TRBD1 matches at 7 bases. Germline V lookup: CDR1 WSHSY, CDR2 SAAADI. The J segment lost 3 bases and the V segment lost 10 bases, leaving 9 bases of the junction unmatched. CDR3 size: 14 residues.

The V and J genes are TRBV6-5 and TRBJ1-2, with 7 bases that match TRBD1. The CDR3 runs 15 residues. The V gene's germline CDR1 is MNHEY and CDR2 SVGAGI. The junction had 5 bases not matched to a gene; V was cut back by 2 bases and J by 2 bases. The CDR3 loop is CASSYTGTDNYGYTF. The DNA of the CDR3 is TGTGCCAGCAGTTACACCGGGACAGACAACTATGGCTACACCTTC.

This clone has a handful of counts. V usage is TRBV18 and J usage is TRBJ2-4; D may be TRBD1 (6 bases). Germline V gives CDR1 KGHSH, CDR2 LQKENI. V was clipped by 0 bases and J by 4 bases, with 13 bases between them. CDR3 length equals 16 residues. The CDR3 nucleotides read TGTGCCAGCTCACCACCTCTTCAGGGGCTAAAAAACATTCAGTACTTC. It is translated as CASSPPLQGLKNIQYF.

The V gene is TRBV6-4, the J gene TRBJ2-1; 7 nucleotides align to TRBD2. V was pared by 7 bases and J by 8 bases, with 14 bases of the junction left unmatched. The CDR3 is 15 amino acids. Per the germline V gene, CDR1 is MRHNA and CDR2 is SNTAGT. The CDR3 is CASTLQAGASHEQFF. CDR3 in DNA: TGTGCCAGCACCCTCCAGGCGGGAGCATCACATGAGCAGTTCTTC.

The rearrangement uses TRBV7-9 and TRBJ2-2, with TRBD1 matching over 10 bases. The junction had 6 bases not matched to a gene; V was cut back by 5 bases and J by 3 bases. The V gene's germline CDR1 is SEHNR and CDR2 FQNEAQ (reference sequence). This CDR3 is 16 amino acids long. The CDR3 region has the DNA TGTGCCAGCAGCCAAGGCGGGACAGGGGACACCGGGGAGCTGTTTTTT. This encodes CASSQGGTGDTGELFF. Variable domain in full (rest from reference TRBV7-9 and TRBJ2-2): DTGVSQNPRHKITKRGQNVTFRCDPISEHNRLYWYRQTLGQGPEFLTYFQNEAQLEKSRLLSDRFSAERPKGSFSTLEIQRTEQGDSAMYLCASSQGGTGDTGELFFGEGSRLTVL.

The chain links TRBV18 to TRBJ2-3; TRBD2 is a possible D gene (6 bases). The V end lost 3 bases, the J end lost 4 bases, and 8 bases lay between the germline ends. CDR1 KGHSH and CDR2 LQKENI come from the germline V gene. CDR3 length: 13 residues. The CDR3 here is CASSPTGADTQYF. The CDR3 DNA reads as TGTGCCAGCTCACCCACGGGGGCAGATACGCAGTATTTT.

The CDR3 reads CASSQDMVAGGIQYF. CDR3 coding DNA: TGTGCCAGCAGCCAAGATATGGTAGCGGGAGGCATTCAGTACTTC. V usage is TRBV3-1 (or the pseudogene TRBV3-2) and J usage is TRBJ2-4; 10 bases line up with TRBD2. The CDR3 is 15 residues long. The germline CDR1 and CDR2 sequences are LGHDT and YNNKEL (reference sequence). With 0 bases clipped from V and 9 bases from J, the junction kept 5 bases outside the gene matches.

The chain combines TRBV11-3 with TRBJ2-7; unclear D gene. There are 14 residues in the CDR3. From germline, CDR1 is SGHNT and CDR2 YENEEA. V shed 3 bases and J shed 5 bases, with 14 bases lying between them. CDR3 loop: CASSFPPGSHEQYF. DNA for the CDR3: TGTGCCAGCAGCTTCCCCCCCGGGTCCCACGAGCAGTACTTC.

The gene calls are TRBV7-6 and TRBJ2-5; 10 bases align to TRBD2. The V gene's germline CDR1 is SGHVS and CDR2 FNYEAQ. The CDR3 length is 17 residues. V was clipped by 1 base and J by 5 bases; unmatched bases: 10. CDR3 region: CASSLEASGSGGETQYF. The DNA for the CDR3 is TGTGCCAGCAGCTTAGAGGCTAGCGGGAGCGGTGGCGAGACCCAGTACTTC.

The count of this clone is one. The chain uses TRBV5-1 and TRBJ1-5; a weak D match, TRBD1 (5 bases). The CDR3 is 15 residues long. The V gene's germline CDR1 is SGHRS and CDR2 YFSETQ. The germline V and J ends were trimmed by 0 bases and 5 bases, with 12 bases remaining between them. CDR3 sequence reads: CASSLDSGDDQPQHF. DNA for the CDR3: TGCGCCAGCAGCTTGGATTCGGGGGACGATCAGCCCCAGCATTTT.

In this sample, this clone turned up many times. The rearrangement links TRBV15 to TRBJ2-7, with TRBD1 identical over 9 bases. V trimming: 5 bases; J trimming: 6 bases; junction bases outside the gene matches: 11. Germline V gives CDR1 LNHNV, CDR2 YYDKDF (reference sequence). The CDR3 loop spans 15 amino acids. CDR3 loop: CATSPGQGNVGEQYF. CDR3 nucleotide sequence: TGTGCCACCAGCCCCGGACAGGGGAACGTCGGCGAGCAGTACTTC.

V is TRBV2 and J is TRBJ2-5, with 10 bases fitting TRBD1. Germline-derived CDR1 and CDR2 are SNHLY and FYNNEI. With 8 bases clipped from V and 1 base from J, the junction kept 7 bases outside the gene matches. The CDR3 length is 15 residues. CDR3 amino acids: CASWDWTGGQETQYF. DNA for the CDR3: TGTGCCAGCTGGGACTGGACAGGGGGCCAAGAGACCCAGTACTTC.

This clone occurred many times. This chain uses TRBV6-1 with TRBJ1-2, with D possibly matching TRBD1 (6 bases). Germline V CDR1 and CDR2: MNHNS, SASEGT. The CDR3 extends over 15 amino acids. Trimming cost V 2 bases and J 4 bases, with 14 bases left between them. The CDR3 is CASSESTGTLYGYTF. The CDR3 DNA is TGTGCCAGCAGTGAAAGTACCGGGACACTCTATGGCTACACCTTC.

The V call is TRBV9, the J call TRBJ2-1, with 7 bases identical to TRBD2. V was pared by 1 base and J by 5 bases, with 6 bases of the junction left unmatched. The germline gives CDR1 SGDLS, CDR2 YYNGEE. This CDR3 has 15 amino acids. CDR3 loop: CASSVRDYSNNEQFF. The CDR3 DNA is TGTGCCAGCAGCGTACGGGACTACTCAAACAATGAGCAGTTCTTC.